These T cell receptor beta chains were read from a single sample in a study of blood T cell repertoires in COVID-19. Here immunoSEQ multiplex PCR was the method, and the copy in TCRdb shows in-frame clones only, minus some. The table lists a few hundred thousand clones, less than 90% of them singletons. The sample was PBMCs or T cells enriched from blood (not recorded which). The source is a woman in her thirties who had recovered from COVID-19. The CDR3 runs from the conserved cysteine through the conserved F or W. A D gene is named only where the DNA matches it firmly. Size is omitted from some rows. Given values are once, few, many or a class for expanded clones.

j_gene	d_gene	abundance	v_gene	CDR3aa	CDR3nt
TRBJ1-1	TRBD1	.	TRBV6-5	CASSMRQGNTEAFF	TGTGCCAGCAGTATGAGACAGGGGAACACTGAAGCTTTCTTT
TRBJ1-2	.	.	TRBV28	CATSNKYYGYTF	TGTGCCACCTCGAACAAATACTATGGCTACACCTTC
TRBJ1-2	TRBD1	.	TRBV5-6	CASSWAVQGNGYTF	TGTGCCAGCAGCTGGGCGGTACAGGGGAATGGCTACACCTTC
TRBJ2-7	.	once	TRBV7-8	CASSLAPGSFDEQYF	TGTGCCAGCAGCTTAGCGCCAGGGTCCTTCGATGAGCAGTACTTC
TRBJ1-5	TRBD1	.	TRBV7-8	CASSTGGQGGQPQHF	TGTGCCAGCAGCACGGGGGGACAGGGAGGCCAGCCCCAGCATTTT
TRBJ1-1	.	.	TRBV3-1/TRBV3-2	CASSQDQGYTEAFF	TGTGCCAGCAGCCAAGATCAGGGGTACACTGAAGCTTTCTTT
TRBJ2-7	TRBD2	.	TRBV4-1	CASSQVFREDEQYF	TGCGCCAGCAGCCAAGTCTTCCGGGAGGACGAGCAGTACTTC
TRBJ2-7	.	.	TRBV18	CASSPSESSYEQYF	TGTGCCAGCTCACCATCGGAGAGCTCCTACGAGCAGTACTTC
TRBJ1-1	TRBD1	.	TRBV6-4	CASRIQGNVNTEAFF	TGTGCCAGCAGGATACAGGGGAATGTGAACACTGAAGCTTTCTTT
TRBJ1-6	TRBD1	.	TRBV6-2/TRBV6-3	CASSSGTGYSPLHF	TGTGCCAGCAGTTCCGGGACAGGATATTCACCCCTCCACTTT
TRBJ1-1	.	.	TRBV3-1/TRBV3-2	CASSLDSGVNTEAFF	TGTGCCAGCAGCCTTGATTCGGGGGTGAACACTGAAGCTTTCTTT
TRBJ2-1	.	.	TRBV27	CASSFLQGSHEQFF	TGTGCCAGCAGTTTTTTGCAGGGGAGCCATGAGCAGTTCTTC
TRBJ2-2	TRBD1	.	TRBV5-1	CASSFPGQGRAGWVGGELFF	TGCGCCAGCAGCTTCCCGGGACAGGGGCGAGCGGGATGGGTCGGCGGGGAGCTGTTTTTT
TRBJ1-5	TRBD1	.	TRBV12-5	CASALDREVQPQHF	TGTGCTAGTGCCCTGGACAGGGAAGTTCAGCCCCAGCATTTT
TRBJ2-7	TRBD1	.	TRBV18	CASSQTGTGAYEQYF	TGTGCCAGCTCCCAAACCGGGACAGGGGCTTACGAGCAGTACTTC
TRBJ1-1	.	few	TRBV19	CASRNQQGRSEAFF	TGTGCCAGTAGGAATCAACAGGGAAGGAGTGAAGCTTTCTTT
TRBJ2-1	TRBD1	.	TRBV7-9	CASSPDRVRGEQFF	TGTGCCAGCAGCCCGGACAGGGTTAGGGGTGAGCAGTTCTTC
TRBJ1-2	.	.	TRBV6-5	CASSYSIYLADGYTF	TGTGCCAGCAGTTACTCGATTTACCTTGCAGATGGCTACACCTTC
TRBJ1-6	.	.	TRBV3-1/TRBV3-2	CASSQGYAGSPLHF	TGTGCCAGCAGCCAGGGGTACGCGGGTTCACCCCTCCACTTT
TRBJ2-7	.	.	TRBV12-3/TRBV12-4	CASSLRQNYEQYF	TGTGCCAGCAGTTTGAGGCAGAACTACGAGCAGTACTTC
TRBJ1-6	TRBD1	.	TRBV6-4	CASSETGSSYNSPLHF	TGTGCCAGCAGTGAGACAGGGAGCTCCTATAATTCACCCCTCCACTTT
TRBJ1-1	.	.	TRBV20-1	CSASRGHQNTEAFF	TGCAGTGCTAGTCGCGGACACCAGAACACTGAAGCTTTCTTT
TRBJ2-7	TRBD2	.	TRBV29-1	CSVVGIAGAAYEQYF	TGCAGCGTTGTTGGGATAGCGGGGGCGGCCTACGAGCAGTACTTC
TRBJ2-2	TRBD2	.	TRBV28	CASSSPPTSGSSGELFF	TGTGCCAGCAGTTCCCCCCCGACTAGCGGGAGTTCCGGGGAGCTGTTTTTT
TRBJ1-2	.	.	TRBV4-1	CASSQGTGFYGYTF	TGCGCCAGCAGCCAAGGAACAGGGTTCTATGGCTACACCTTC
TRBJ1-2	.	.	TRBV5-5	CASSLTGTSHGYTF	TGTGCCAGCAGCTTGACAGGGACCAGTCATGGCTACACCTTC
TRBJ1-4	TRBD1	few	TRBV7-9	CASSWDREDEKLFF	TGTGCCAGCAGTTGGGACAGGGAGGATGAAAAACTGTTTTTT
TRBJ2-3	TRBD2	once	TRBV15	CATSSPGLHTDTQYF	TGTGCCACCAGCAGTCCGGGACTACATACAGATACGCAGTATTTT
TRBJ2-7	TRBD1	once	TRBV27	CASSLGPRDRGSYEQYF	TGTGCCAGCAGTTTGGGGCCGCGGGACAGGGGCTCCTACGAGCAGTACTTC
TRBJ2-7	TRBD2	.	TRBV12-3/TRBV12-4	CASSLPSGRGQYF	TGTGCCAGCAGTCTGCCTAGCGGGAGGGGGCAGTACTTC
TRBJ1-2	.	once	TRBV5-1	CASSLGTSGGRTYGYTF	TGCGCCAGCAGCTTGGGTACGTCGGGGGGAAGGACCTATGGCTACACCTTC
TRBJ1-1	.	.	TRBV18	CASSPPLEGKNTEAFF	TGTGCCAGCTCACCACCATTGGAGGGTAAGAACACTGAAGCTTTCTTT
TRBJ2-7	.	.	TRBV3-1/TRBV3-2	CASSQQGYEQYF	TGTGCCAGCAGCCAACAGGGCTACGAGCAGTACTTC
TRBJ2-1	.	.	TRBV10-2	CASSETARFSNEQFF	TGCGCCAGCAGTGAGACAGCCCGGTTTAGCAATGAGCAGTTCTTC
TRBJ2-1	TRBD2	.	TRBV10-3	CAISGSGRYNEQFF	TGTGCCATCAGTGGAAGCGGGAGGTACAATGAGCAGTTCTTC
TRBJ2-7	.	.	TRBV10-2	CASSGGYEQYF	TGCGCCAGCAGTGGAGGCTACGAGCAGTACTTC
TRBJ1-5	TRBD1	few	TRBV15	CATSRDGRGQNNQPQHF	TGTGCCACCAGCAGAGATGGTAGGGGACAGAACAATCAGCCCCAGCATTTT
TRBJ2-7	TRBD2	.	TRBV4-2	CASSQETSGGSYEQYF	TGTGCCAGCAGCCAAGAAACTAGCGGGGGCTCCTACGAGCAGTACTTC
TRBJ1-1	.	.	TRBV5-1	CASSLLLNTEAFF	TGCGCCAGCAGCTTGCTCCTCAACACTGAAGCTTTCTTT
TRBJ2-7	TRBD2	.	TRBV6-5	CASSYSLTSGRNEQYF	TGTGCCAGCAGTTACTCGCTCACTAGCGGGAGGAACGAGCAGTACTTC
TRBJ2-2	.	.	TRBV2	CASGTQPAAANTGELFF	TGTGCCAGCGGCACCCAGCCGGCGGCAGCGAACACCGGGGAGCTGTTTTTT
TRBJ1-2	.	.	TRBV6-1	CASSEVSETYGYTF	TGTGCCAGCAGTGAAGTGTCAGAAACCTATGGCTACACCTTC
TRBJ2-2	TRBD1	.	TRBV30	CAQGGEVNTGELFF	TGTGCCCAAGGGGGCGAGGTCAACACCGGGGAGCTGTTTTTT
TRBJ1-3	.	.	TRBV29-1	CSVRTPSSGNTIYF	TGCAGCGTTCGGACACCGTCTTCTGGAAACACCATATATTTT
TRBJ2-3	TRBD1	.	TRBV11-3	CASSLGDRAGTDTQYF	TGTGCCAGCAGCTTGGGGGACAGGGCGGGGACAGATACGCAGTATTTT
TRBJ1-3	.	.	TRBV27	CASSPQGLRNTIYF	TGTGCCAGCAGCCCACAGGGCCTTCGAAACACCATATATTTT
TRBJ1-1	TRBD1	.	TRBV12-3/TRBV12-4	CASRAGGPEAFF	TGTGCCAGCCGAGCAGGGGGACCTGAAGCTTTCTTT
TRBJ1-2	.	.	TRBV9	CASSPTDGDYGYTF	TGTGCCAGCAGCCCCACAGACGGGGACTATGGCTACACCTTC
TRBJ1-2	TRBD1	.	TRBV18	CASSPSGTGLEGYTF	TGTGCCAGCTCACCGTCCGGGACAGGGCTCGAGGGCTACACCTTC
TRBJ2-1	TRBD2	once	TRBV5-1	CASSSISGGTYNEQFF	TGCGCCAGCAGCTCCATTAGCGGGGGTACCTACAATGAGCAGTTCTTC
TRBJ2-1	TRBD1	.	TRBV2	CASTFRTGFGDEQFF	TGTGCCAGCACCTTCCGGACAGGGTTTGGCGATGAGCAGTTCTTC
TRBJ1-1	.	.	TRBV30	CAWSSWAREGAFF	TGTGCCTGGAGTTCCTGGGCGCGAGAAGGAGCTTTCTTT
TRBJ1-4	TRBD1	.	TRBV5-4	CASSLTGAGSNEKLFF	TGTGCCAGCAGCTTGACAGGGGCTGGGAGTAATGAAAAACTGTTTTTT